The source of this T cell receptor beta chain is a study of blood T cells in healthy people across ages. Through a sample-barcoded 5' primer and a J-beta primer mix, a second PCR was run for about 7 to 12 cycles. TCRdb re-called the 5' RACE reads through MiXCR, storing one row per CDR3 protein. The sample yields about 730,000 distinct CDR3 sequences, about 40% seen once. Many counts were recorded for this clonotype. This may come from a read error, since a much larger clone is one base off. In each sample, at least 6 million PBMCs were isolated. Per the germline V gene, CDR1 is MDHEN and CDR2 is SYDVKM. The CDR3 length is 14 residues.

J is TRBJ2-1 and V is TRBV28; the D gene is possibly TRBD2 (5 bases). The J call may be in error: the DNA end matches TRBJ2-7 better. Sample: blood. The TCR comes from a woman aged 60-70 years in good health. The CDR3 region is CATARGASYNEQYF. The CDR3 DNA reads TGTGCCACCGCTCGGGGAGCCTCCTACAATGAGCAGTACTTC.